These 27 T cell receptor beta chains were sequenced from one sample in a study of CD8 T cells in ankylosing spondylitis. Findings of the study overall: What appeared characteristic of ankylosing spondylitis blood was a TCR beta motif of eight highly homologous variants.

TCRdb reprocessed the 5' RACE reads via MiXCR and lists one record per CDR3 protein. In the table there are fewer than 550,000 distinct CDR3 sequences, less than 6% of which are singletons. No antigen has been assigned to these receptors. The sequencing sample was made of blood, either unsorted or a sorted T cell fraction (not recorded which). The receptor source for this set is a male donor with ankylosing spondylitis.

This clonotype was counted many times. In nucleotides, the CDR3 is TGTGCCAGCAGTCCTCCCACTAGCGGGCCAAACATTCAGTACTTC. It specifies CASSPPTSGPNIQYF. The V call is TRBV6-1, the J call TRBJ2-4, with 9 bases aligning to TRBD2. The germline V gene has CDR1 MNHNS and CDR2 SASEGT. The CDR3 is 15 residues long. Germline trimming cut 5 bases from V and 6 bases from J; bases unmatched to any gene: 8.

This clonotype was detected many times. V usage is TRBV5-1 and J usage is TRBJ1-1, with TRBD1 as a possible D gene (6 bases). CDR1 and CDR2 (germline): SGHRS, YFSETQ. The CDR3 consists of 14 residues. V dropped 10 bases and J dropped 0 bases, with 16 bases sitting between them. CDR3 nucleotide sequence: TGCGCCGGACGGACAGATCCTATGAACACTGAAGCTTTCTTT. Encoded protein: CAGRTDPMNTEAFF. Together with reference TRBV5-1 and TRBJ1-1, the CDR3 gives the full variable domain: KAGVTQTPRYLIKTRGQQVTLSCSPISGHRSVSWYQQTPGQGLQFLFEYFSETQRNKGNFPGRFSGRQFSNSRSEMNVSTLELGDSALYLCAGRTDPMNTEAFFGQGTRLTVV.

This clonotype was recorded at least ten times. The chain employs TRBV4-2 and TRBJ2-1; 7 positions agree with TRBD1. Germline CDR1 LGHNA, CDR2 YNFKEQ. J lost 8 bases, V lost 4 bases, and 8 bases had no gene match. This CDR3 has 14 amino acids. CDR3 loop: CASSPLTGMDEQFF. The CDR3 DNA is TGTGCCAGCAGCCCACTGACAGGGATGGATGAGCAGTTCTTC.

This clonotype appeared many times. This chain joins TRBV24-1 and TRBJ2-1; TRBD1 matches 9 bases. CDR1 KGHDR and CDR2 SFDVKD come from the germline V gene. V gave up 1 base and J gave up 5 bases; unmatched junction bases: 2. The CDR3 covers 15 residues. The CDR3 DNA sequence: TGTGCCACCAGTGATTTCGGGACAGGGAACAATGAGCAGTTCTTC. It specifies CATSDFGTGNNEQFF.

This clonotype came up a few times. The chain carries TRBV5-1 and TRBJ2-5; the match to TRBD1 covers 8 bases. CDR3 length: 15 amino acids. With 2 bases clipped from V and 5 bases from J, the junction kept 8 bases outside the gene matches. The germline gives CDR1 SGHRS, CDR2 YFSETQ. The CDR3 protein is CASSFGTGSGETQYF. The CDR3 DNA reads as TGCGCCAGCAGCTTCGGGACAGGATCGGGGGAGACCCAGTACTTC.

This clonotype occurred many times. The gene calls are TRBV20-1 and TRBJ1-4; D is unclear. The CDR3 sequence is 13 residues long. V was pared by 6 bases and J by 7 bases, with 15 bases between. Germline V gives CDR1 DFQATT, CDR2 SNEGSKA (reference sequence). The chain's CDR3 is CSAIDLVGEKLFF. CDR3 sequence (DNA): TGCAGTGCCATCGATTTGGTCGGTGAAAAACTGTTTTTT.

This clonotype has ten or more counts. This chain connects TRBV29-1 to TRBJ2-7, with D possibly matching TRBD2 (5 bases). The CDR3 loop spans 14 amino acids. Between the trimmed V and J ends, which lost 5 bases and 4 bases, there was a span of 18 bases. The germline V gene has CDR1 SQVTM and CDR2 ANQGSEA. The CDR3 spells CSVSASGRLYEQYF. The DNA of the CDR3 is TGCAGCGTTAGCGCGAGCGGACGGCTGTACGAGCAGTACTTC.

This clonotype was counted ten times or more. The chain is built from TRBV7-9 and TRBJ2-1; TRBD2 might be the D (6 bases). The ends were cut back, 5 bases at V and 9 bases at J, with 14 bases in the middle. The germline CDR1 and CDR2 sequences are SEHNR and FQNEAQ (reference sequence). CDR3 length: 13 amino acids. The CDR3 loop is CASSVGTFFEQFF. CDR3 in DNA: TGTGCCAGCAGCGTCGGGACTTTTTTTGAGCAGTTCTTC.

The chain carries TRBV9 and TRBJ1-1; D gene ambiguous. The V end lost 0 bases, the J end lost 2 bases, and 5 bases lay between the germline ends. Looked up from germline, CDR1 is SGDLS and CDR2 is YYNGEE. The length of the CDR3 is 13 residues. The CDR3 bases are TGTGCCAGCAGCGTAGCCACAAACACTGAAGCTTTCTTT. This sequence encodes CASSVATNTEAFF.

This clonotype was recorded at least ten times. CDR3 sequence: CASRTGRENNEQFF. The CDR3 bases are TGTGCCAGCAGAACCGGGCGCGAAAACAATGAGCAGTTCTTC. The gene calls are TRBV9 and TRBJ2-1; no clear D. CDR1 and CDR2 (germline): SGDLS, YYNGEE. Between the trimmed V and J ends, which lost 5 bases and 5 bases, there was a span of 14 bases. The CDR3 is 14 residues long.

In its sample, this clonotype was seen many times. The J gene is TRBJ1-2, the V gene TRBV7-9, with 7 positions matching TRBD1. The V segment lost 4 bases and the J segment 12 bases; nucleotides outside the gene matches: 8. The germline V gene encodes CDR1 SEHNR and CDR2 FQNEAQ (reference sequence). The CDR3 is made up of 12 amino acids. Written as DNA, the CDR3 is TGTGCCAGCAGCTGGGGACAGTTTATCAACACCTTC. Protein sequence: CASSWGQFINTF.

The V gene is TRBV11-3, the J gene TRBJ2-7, with TRBD2 identical over 8 bases. The germline gives CDR1 SGHNT, CDR2 YENEEA. Germline trimming cut 1 base from V and 12 bases from J; bases unmatched to any gene: 8. The CDR3 runs 13 residues. CDR3 sequence reads: CASSLGAGALRYF. Here the CDR3 DNA reads TGTGCCAGCAGCTTAGGAGCGGGGGCCTTGAGGTACTTC.

This clonotype was seen repeatedly, ten times or more. The chain recombines TRBV29-1 with TRBJ2-1; 8 nucleotides match TRBD2. This CDR3 comprises 15 residues. Germline V lookup: CDR1 SQVTM, CDR2 ANQGSEA. Trimming at V came to 2 bases and at J to 6 bases, leaving 9 bases not matched to a gene. Here the CDR3 reads CSVERSSGPGNEQFF. CDR3 sequence (DNA): TGCAGCGTTGAACGGTCTAGCGGGCCTGGCAATGAGCAGTTCTTC.

This clonotype was observed many times. This chain uses TRBV5-1 with TRBJ2-3, with 10 nucleotides matching TRBD2. Trimming at V came to 3 bases and at J to 3 bases, leaving 4 bases not matched to a gene. CDR1 and CDR2 (germline): SGHRS, YFSETQ. The CDR3 is 15 residues long. The CDR3 loop is CASSSLAGMTDTQYF. Here the CDR3 DNA reads TGCGCCAGCAGCTCACTAGCGGGAATGACAGATACGCAGTATTTT.

Ten or more counts support this clonotype. The chain is built from TRBV12-3 or TRBV12-4 and TRBJ2-7; D is uncertain. V was shortened by 2 bases and J by 3 bases, with 5 bases between the two germline ends. This CDR3 is built from 12 residues. The CDR3 sequence is CASSLKGYEQYF. The CDR3 bases are TGTGCCAGCAGTTTAAAGGGCTACGAGCAGTACTTC.

This clonotype was found many times. V usage is TRBV20-1 and J usage is TRBJ2-1, with 13 bases matching TRBD2. The V and J ends lost 2 bases and 0 bases, in that order; junction bases with no gene match: 4. There are 17 residues in the CDR3. Germline loops: CDR1 DFQATT, CDR2 SNEGSKA (reference sequence). This CDR3 reads CSARLGLAGTSYNEQFF. The CDR3 bases are TGCAGTGCTAGACTGGGACTAGCGGGGACCTCCTACAATGAGCAGTTCTTC.

This clonotype was observed a handful of times. The rearrangement uses TRBV20-1 and TRBJ2-5, with D possibly TRBD1 on 5 matching bases. Trimming shortened V by 2 bases and J by 5 bases, and 9 bases separated the two germline ends. The CDR3 totals 12 residues. Germline V CDR1 and CDR2: DFQATT, SNEGSKA (reference sequence). CDR3 in DNA: TGCAGTGCTAGAATAGGGGTGGAGACCCAGTACTTC. It translates to CSARIGVETQYF.

This clonotype was detected ten times or more. The genes are TRBV6-1 and TRBJ2-7, with D possibly matching TRBD1 (5 bases). The V end was cut by 6 bases, the J end by 0 bases, with 9 bases between. The CDR3 runs to 13 residues. Germline V gene data show CDR1 as MNHNS and CDR2 as SASEGT. In nucleotides, the CDR3 is TGTGCCAGCAGGAAAGACAGCTCCTACGAGCAGTACTTC. Its translation: CASRKDSSYEQYF.

The chain has TRBV4-3 and TRBJ1-2; possibly TRBD1 for D (6 bases). The CDR3 extends over 17 amino acids. V shed 4 bases and J shed 6 bases, with 24 bases lying between them. From germline, CDR1 is LGHNA and CDR2 YSLEER. The CDR3 protein is CASSRESLGGIWNGYTF. CDR3 DNA: TGCGCCAGCAGCCGAGAAAGCCTAGGGGGTATATGGAATGGCTACACCTTC.

This clonotype was seen repeatedly, ten times or more. The chain carries TRBV29-1 and TRBJ1-2, with D possibly being TRBD1 (6 bases). CDR1 and CDR2 (germline): SQVTM, ANQGSEA. CDR3 length: 15 residues. The V end lost 7 bases, the J end lost 2 bases, and 20 bases lay between the germline ends. The DNA for the CDR3 is TGCAGCGCACGAAGACAGGTCGGAGGGAACTATGGCTACACCTTC. Translating it yields CSARRQVGGNYGYTF.

This clonotype has ten or more counts. The V gene is TRBV12-3 or TRBV12-4, the J gene TRBJ2-7, with D perhaps given as TRBD1 or TRBD2 (7 bases each). V was shortened by 6 bases and J by 1 base, with 16 bases between the two germline ends. The CDR3 runs 15 residues. DNA of the CDR3: TGTGCCAGCAGCCTACAGGGGAGGGGGTCCTACGAGCAGTACTTC. It encodes CASSLQGRGSYEQYF.

About this clonotype: Just one base apart from a much larger clone, this may be a read error. The chain recombines TRBV24-1 with TRBJ2-1, with TRBD2 matching 13 bases. The CDR3 has 15 amino acids. From germline, CDR1 is KGHDR and CDR2 SFDVKD. V was clipped by 9 bases and J by 8 bases; unmatched bases: 9. In DNA, the CDR3 is TGTGCCACCGGCGTACTAGCGGGAGGGTCTGATGAGCAGTTCTTC. It specifies CATGVLAGGSDEQFF.

Many counts were recorded for this clonotype. This chain joins TRBV7-9 and TRBJ2-1; possible D gene TRBD1, 6 bases. The V gene's germline CDR1 is SEHNR and CDR2 FQNEAQ (reference sequence). There are 14 residues in the CDR3. Between the trimmed V and J ends, which lost 0 bases and 7 bases, there was a span of 10 bases. The CDR3 sequence: CASSLAGGFNEQFF. DNA for the CDR3: TGTGCCAGCAGCTTAGCAGGGGGTTTTAATGAGCAGTTCTTC.

V and J are TRBV6-1 and TRBJ1-1, with a tentative D call TRBD1 (5 bases). From germline, CDR1 is MNHNS and CDR2 SASEGT. The CDR3 is 14 residues long. The V gene lost 7 bases and the J gene lost 4 bases, with 16 bases spanning the gap. CDR3 region: CASTTTRGRTEAFF. CDR3 coding DNA: TGTGCCAGCACTACTACAAGGGGACGCACTGAAGCTTTCTTT.

The gene calls are TRBV12-3 or TRBV12-4 and TRBJ2-3; D unresolved. This CDR3 has 16 amino acids. V dropped 4 bases and J dropped 4 bases, with 18 bases sitting between them. CDR3 residues: CASSYTPSTIPDTQYF. For the CDR3, the DNA is TGTGCCAGCAGTTATACCCCATCGACAATCCCAGATACGCAGTATTTT.

This clonotype was counted ten times or more. The CDR3 region is CASSYSRAPTDTQYF. Written as DNA, the CDR3 is TGTGCCAGCAGTTACTCACGGGCCCCCACAGATACGCAGTATTTT. The rearrangement joins TRBV6-5 to TRBJ2-3; D not resolved. Germline CDR1 reads MNHEY; CDR2 reads SVGAGI. This CDR3 is built from 15 residues. V lost 0 bases to trimming and J lost 2 bases, with 9 bases between them.

This clonotype was seen more than once but under ten times. The V and J genes are TRBV5-1 and TRBJ2-7, with a tentative D call TRBD2 (5 bases). CDR3 length equals 13 residues. Germline values: CDR1 SGHRS, CDR2 YFSETQ. V was trimmed by 0 bases and J by 5 bases, leaving 9 bases between them. In DNA, the CDR3 is TGCGCCAGCAGCTTGGAACTAGTGAACGAGCAGTACTTC. Amino acids: CASSLELVNEQYF.